This T cell receptor (beta chain) appears in the sequencing data of a study of CD8 T cells in ankylosing spondylitis. This clonotype came up many times. TCRdb reprocessed the 5' RACE reads via MiXCR and lists one record per CDR3 protein. Of roughly 180,000 distinct CDR3 sequences in the sample, 8.5% to 10% are singletons; the top ten hold over 13%. Deletions cut 0 bases from V and 6 bases from J, with 6 bases between. Germline CDR1 and CDR2: LGHNA and YNFKEQ. The CDR3 totals 12 residues. The chain combines TRBV4-2 with TRBJ2-7, with D hard to call. The sequenced material came from blood, either unsorted or a sorted T cell fraction (not recorded which). The TCR comes from a female donor with ankylosing spondylitis or in good health (not recorded which). The CDR3 nucleotides are TGTGCCAGCAGCCAAGAGATGAGCGAGCAGTACTTC. Translated: CASSQEMSEQYF.